Presented here are 20 T cell receptor beta chains from one specimen sequenced in a study of cytomegalovirus exposure and HLA in healthy donors. A multiplex PCR was run with 60 Vbeta primers and 13 Jbeta primers. Assay: immunoSEQ multiplex PCR; the TCRdb copy retains only in-frame clones and omits some. The sample contains roughly 160,000 clones, approximately 74% of which appear only once. The sequencing sample was made of PBMCs. These receptors all come from a woman aged 25 to 39 in good health and CMV-seronegative.

The J gene is TRBJ1-1, the V gene TRBV19; 9 bases fit TRBD1. Germline V CDR1 and CDR2: LNHDA, SQIVND (reference sequence). This CDR3 region has 15 residues. V trimming: 6 bases; J trimming: 5 bases; junction bases outside the gene matches: 10. CDR3 in amino acids: CASRDRDREYTEAFF. CDR3 sequence (DNA): TGTGCCAGTAGGGACCGGGACAGGGAGTATACTGAAGCTTTCTTT.

The V call is TRBV7-8, the J call TRBJ2-1; 7 bases fit TRBD2. Germline values: CDR1 SGHVS, CDR2 FQNEAQ. Losses at the gene ends were 9 bases for V and 3 bases for J; bases not matched to a gene: 11. CDR3 length: 15 amino acids. CDR3 nucleotides: TGTGCCAGTAAACCCCGAGGGACTAACTACAATGAGCAGTTCTTC. It specifies CASKPRGTNYNEQFF.

J is TRBJ2-2 and V is TRBV9, with D maybe TRBD2 (7 bases). In germline, CDR1 is SGDLS, CDR2 YYNGEE. The CDR3 is 17 amino acids. V was cut by 0 bases and J by 4 bases, with 16 bases left in between. The CDR3 DNA reads TGTGCCAGCAGCGTAGCTATTCGGGGGGCGGGCACCGGGGAGCTGTTTTTT. Translation: CASSVAIRGAGTGELFF.

This clone was seen more than once but under ten times. V and J are TRBV2 and TRBJ2-7; D gene unclear. In germline, CDR1 is SNHLY, CDR2 FYNNEI. This CDR3 region has 12 residues. Trimming took off 5 bases at V and 3 bases at J, with 8 bases between the two ends. The DNA of the CDR3 is TGTGCCAGCAGTCCGCAGAACTACGAGCAGTACTTC. Encoded protein: CASSPQNYEQYF.

This chain links TRBV14 with TRBJ2-5; 8 bases match TRBD2. V lost 4 bases and J lost 0; bases outside the gene matches: 4. Germline CDR1 is SGHDN and CDR2 is FVKESK. The CDR3 runs to 15 residues. CDR3 bases: TGTGCCAGCAGCCTCCTACTAGCGGACCAAGAGACCCAGTACTTC. This encodes CASSLLLADQETQYF.

The chain couples TRBV28 to TRBJ1-1, with TRBD1 matching 7 bases. Germline loops: CDR1 MDHEN, CDR2 SYDVKM. V lost 4 bases to trimming and J lost 10 bases; unmatched junction nucleotides: 3. CDR3 size: 11 residues. CDR3 sequence: CASSSHRGAFF. The CDR3 DNA reads as TGTGCCAGCAGTTCTCACAGGGGAGCTTTCTTT.

The rearrangement links TRBV18 to TRBJ1-1; 12 bases fit TRBD1. This CDR3 has 14 amino acids. Germline V CDR1 and CDR2: KGHSH, LQKENI. Trimming cost V 3 bases and J 11 bases; bases outside gene matches: 7. CDR3 loop: CASSPGTGGDGAFF. The CDR3 region has the DNA TGTGCCAGCTCACCGGGGACAGGGGGCGATGGCGCTTTCTTT.

This clone was seen only once. This chain connects TRBV28 to TRBJ2-1; the match to TRBD2 covers 11 bases. The CDR3 loop spans 17 amino acids. J was trimmed by 6 bases and V by 5 bases; bases with no gene match: 12. Germline CDR1 and CDR2: MDHEN and SYDVKM. In nucleotides, the CDR3 is TGTGCCAGCAGTAACGCTCGCGGGACTAGCGGACTCAATGAGCAGTTCTTC. Its protein product is CASSNARGTSGLNEQFF.

In regard to this clone: Additional DNA sequences in this sample encode the identical CDR3. This rearrangement joins TRBV7-2 to TRBJ2-1; TRBD2 agrees at 7 bases. Germline V gene sequence: CDR1 SGHTA, CDR2 FQGNSA. CDR3 length: 13 residues. The ends lost 5 bases at V and 4 bases at J; junction bases unmatched: 2. The CDR3 spells CASSSGTYNEQFF. CDR3 bases: TGTGCCAGCAGCAGCGGGACGTACAATGAGCAGTTCTTC.

This chain links TRBV7-9 with TRBJ1-2; TRBD1 matches 7 bases. This CDR3 comprises 16 residues. V shed 4 bases, J shed 4 bases, and the junction held 12 bases outside the gene matches. Germline loops: CDR1 SEHNR, CDR2 FQNEAQ (reference sequence). The DNA of the CDR3 is TGTGCCAGCAGCTCCCTCGCTGGACAGGACTTCTATGGCTACACCTTC. This translates into CASSSLAGQDFYGYTF.

V and J are TRBV7-3 and TRBJ2-1; 7 bases fit TRBD1. The trim removed 3 bases at V and 2 bases at J, leaving 1 base unmatched. The germline V gene encodes CDR1 SGHTA and CDR2 FQGTGA. The CDR3 runs 14 residues. CDR3 sequence: CASSFTGAYNEQFF. CDR3 DNA: TGTGCCAGCAGCTTCACAGGGGCCTACAATGAGCAGTTCTTC.

This chain connects TRBV7-3 to TRBJ1-6; tentative D call: TRBD1 (6 bases). CDR1 and CDR2 (germline): SGHTA, FQGTGA. V lost 5 bases, J lost 11 bases, and 16 bases lay in between. The CDR3 is made up of 14 amino acids. The CDR3 region is CASSAQGWVAPLHF. CDR3 nucleotides: TGTGCCAGCAGCGCTCAGGGGTGGGTAGCACCCCTCCACTTT.

The V call is TRBV14, the J call TRBJ2-2; D is possibly TRBD1 (6 bases). Trimming took off 10 bases at V and 1 base at J, with 10 bases between the two ends. The germline V gene has CDR1 SGHDN and CDR2 FVKESK. The CDR3 covers 13 residues. CDR3 DNA: TGTGCCACTGGGGGCGGGAACACCGGGGAGCTGTTTTTT. It translates to CATGGGNTGELFF.

The rearrangement joins TRBV7-8 to TRBJ2-1; TRBD1 is a possible D gene (5 bases). In germline, CDR1 is SGHVS, CDR2 FQNEAQ. This CDR3 has 16 residues. The V gene lost 7 bases and the J gene lost 2 bases, with 18 bases spanning the gap. As DNA, the CDR3 is TGTGCCAGCACCAGACAGATGGGCGGAACCTACAATGAGCAGTTCTTC. It yields the protein CASTRQMGGTYNEQFF.

The rearrangement uses TRBV19 and TRBJ2-7, with D tentatively TRBD1 (6 bases). Germline CDR1 and CDR2: LNHDA and SQIVND (reference sequence). The CDR3 contains 13 residues. V was trimmed by 11 bases and J by 0 bases, leaving 14 bases between them. The CDR3 spells CASSRDISYEQYF. In DNA, the CDR3 is TGTGCCTCTAGTCGGGACATCTCCTACGAGCAGTACTTC.

The rearrangement uses TRBV4-3 and TRBJ2-1, with D maybe TRBD2 (7 bases). Trimming left V 0 bases short and J 7 bases short, with 13 bases between. This CDR3 region has 15 residues. Germline CDR1 is LGHNA and CDR2 is YSLEER. The CDR3 loop is CASSQEGGLGNEQFF. The CDR3 nucleotides read TGCGCCAGCAGCCAAGAGGGGGGGCTCGGAAATGAGCAGTTCTTC.

The chain joins TRBV28 to TRBJ2-1, with TRBD2 identical over 14 bases. CDR1 is MDHEN and CDR2 is SYDVKM in the germline V gene. Trimming at V came to 6 bases and at J to 7 bases, leaving 5 bases not matched to a gene. The CDR3 is 15 residues long. The DNA for the CDR3 is TGTGCCAGCAGACCCGGACTAGCGGGAGGAAATGAGCAGTTCTTC. This codes for CASRPGLAGGNEQFF.

The gene calls are TRBV10-3 and TRBJ2-5; the match to TRBD1 covers 7 bases. The CDR3 totals 14 residues. The V gene's germline CDR1 is ENHRY and CDR2 SYGVKD. V lost 0 bases and J lost 2; bases outside the gene matches: 0. The CDR3 DNA reads TGTGCCATCAGTGAGTCGACAGGGCAAGAGACCCAGTACTTC. Protein sequence: CAISESTGQETQYF.

This clone was recorded once. The chain joins TRBV7-8 to TRBJ2-1; TRBD1 might be the D (6 bases). V was trimmed by 5 bases and J by 2 bases, leaving 19 bases between them. Germline V lookup: CDR1 SGHVS, CDR2 FQNEAQ. The CDR3 length is 17 residues. The CDR3 region is CASSNQDRLYAYNEQFF. CDR3 sequence (DNA): TGTGCCAGCAGCAATCAGGACAGACTATACGCCTACAATGAGCAGTTCTTC.

This clone was detected only a few times. The junction shows a germline mismatch at one end, possibly a read error. The V and J genes are TRBV7-9 and TRBJ2-1; 7 bases are shared with TRBD2. The CDR3 covers 15 residues. Germline V gene sequence: CDR1 SEHNR, CDR2 FQNEAQ (reference sequence). The CDR3 DNA sequence: TGTTCCAGCAGCTTAGGGAGGGTGAAGTACAATGAGCAGTTCTTC. This translates into CSSSLGRVKYNEQFF.